Shown below are 10 T cell receptor beta chains from a single sample sequenced in a study of blood T cell repertoires in COVID-19. Only in-frame clones appear in the TCRdb table, and some are missing; sequencing was by immunoSEQ multiplex PCR. The table has nearly 250,000 clones, almost 85% seen once. The material sequenced was PBMCs or T cells enriched from blood (not recorded which). These TCRs come from a woman aged 45-60 years with acute COVID-19.

In its sample, this clone was seen once. The V call is TRBV6-5, the J call TRBJ2-1, with TRBD2 identical over 7 bases. Per germline, CDR1 MNHEY and CDR2 SVGAGI. This CDR3 region has 16 residues. Trimming took 0 bases from V and 5 from J; bases not matched to a gene: 7. The CDR3 DNA is TGTGCCAGCAGTTACTCCCCCCTCCGGGGGGACAATGAGCAGTTCTTC. Its translation: CASSYSPLRGDNEQFF.

This clone was seen just once. The chain carries TRBV10-3 and TRBJ1-2, with a possible D match to TRBD1 (6 bases). Deletions cut 11 bases from V and 3 bases from J, with 19 bases between. CDR3 length equals 14 residues. Germline V gene sequence: CDR1 ENHRY, CDR2 SYGVKD. The CDR3 nucleotides read TGTGCCTCTGAGGCCGGGACACAGGACTATGGCTACACCTTC. Its translation is CASEAGTQDYGYTF.

The chain carries TRBV5-4 and TRBJ1-3; 7 nucleotides match TRBD1. V was pared by 4 bases and J by 2 bases, with 6 bases of the junction left unmatched. CDR1 and CDR2 from the germline V gene are SGHNT and YYREEE (reference sequence). The CDR3 is made up of 15 amino acids. The CDR3 DNA sequence: TGTGCCAGCAGCCGGGACAGCTCTACTGGAAACACCATATATTTT. It is translated as CASSRDSSTGNTIYF. Filled out from reference TRBV5-4 and TRBJ1-3, the complete variable domain reads ETGVTQSPTHLIKTRGQQVTLRCSSQSGHNTVSWYQQALGQGPQFIFQYYREEENGRGNFPPRFSGLQFPNYSSELNVNALELDDSALYLCASSRDSSTGNTIYFGEGSWLTVV.

The gene calls are TRBV7-7 and TRBJ2-1; 8 bases are a match to TRBD2. Per the germline V gene, CDR1 is SSHAT and CDR2 is FNYEAQ (reference sequence). The CDR3 is 15 residues long. With 4 bases clipped from V and 0 bases from J, the junction kept 2 bases outside the gene matches. The CDR3 DNA reads as TGTGCCAGCAGCTCGGGGGGGAGCTCCTACAATGAGCAGTTCTTC. This sequence encodes CASSSGGSSYNEQFF.

The chain couples TRBV19 to TRBJ1-2, with 10 bases that match TRBD1. The germline V gene encodes CDR1 LNHDA and CDR2 SQIVND (reference sequence). The CDR3 totals 16 residues. Trimming took 5 bases from V and 3 from J; bases not matched to a gene: 9. The CDR3 loop is CASSVWTGGSDYGYTF. As DNA, the CDR3 is TGTGCCAGTAGTGTCTGGACAGGGGGGTCGGACTATGGCTACACCTTC.

The chain links TRBV6-1 to TRBJ2-1; 8 nucleotides match TRBD2. CDR3 size: 16 residues. The germline V gene has CDR1 MNHNS and CDR2 SASEGT. V dropped 2 bases and J dropped 9; count of bases not matched to a gene: 12. The CDR3: CASSESGGVPTGEQFF. CDR3 DNA sequence: TGTGCCAGCAGTGAATCCGGGGGGGTTCCGACGGGTGAGCAGTTCTTC.

V usage is TRBV4-1 and J usage is TRBJ1-1, with unresolved D. Deletions cut 3 bases from V and 1 base from J, with 9 bases between. The CDR3 totals 14 residues. Per germline, CDR1 MGHRA and CDR2 YSYEKL. As DNA, the CDR3 is TGCGCCAGCAGCCAGGCAGACACGAACACTGAAGCTTTCTTT. This encodes CASSQADTNTEAFF.

This chain connects TRBV5-6 to TRBJ1-1; TRBD1 might be the D (5 bases). V lost 3 bases, J lost 4 bases, and 10 bases lay in between. This CDR3 has 13 amino acids. CDR1 and CDR2 (germline): SGHDT, YYEEEE. The CDR3 nucleotides are TGTGCCAGCAGCTGGCGGGGGGGCACTGAAGCTTTCTTT. Amino acids: CASSWRGGTEAFF.

V usage is TRBV4-3 and J usage is TRBJ2-3; the match to TRBD2 covers 9 bases. Germline assignment: CDR1 LGHNA and CDR2 YSLEER. The CDR3 contains 16 residues. V trimming: 1 base; J trimming: 3 bases; junction bases outside the gene matches: 5. The CDR3 is CASSQVGGGATDTQYF. CDR3 nucleotide sequence: TGCGCCAGCAGCCAAGTGGGCGGGGGGGCGACAGATACGCAGTATTTT.

V is TRBV3-1 (or the pseudogene TRBV3-2) and J is TRBJ1-2, with TRBD1 identical over 8 bases. With V trimmed by 0 bases and J by 4 bases, 7 bases remained unmatched. The CDR3 sequence is 16 residues long. Germline V CDR1 and CDR2: LGHDT, YNNKEL (reference sequence). CDR3 DNA sequence: TGTGCCAGCAGCCAAGATCGGGACAGGCTTATCTATGGCTACACCTTC. Residues: CASSQDRDRLIYGYTF.